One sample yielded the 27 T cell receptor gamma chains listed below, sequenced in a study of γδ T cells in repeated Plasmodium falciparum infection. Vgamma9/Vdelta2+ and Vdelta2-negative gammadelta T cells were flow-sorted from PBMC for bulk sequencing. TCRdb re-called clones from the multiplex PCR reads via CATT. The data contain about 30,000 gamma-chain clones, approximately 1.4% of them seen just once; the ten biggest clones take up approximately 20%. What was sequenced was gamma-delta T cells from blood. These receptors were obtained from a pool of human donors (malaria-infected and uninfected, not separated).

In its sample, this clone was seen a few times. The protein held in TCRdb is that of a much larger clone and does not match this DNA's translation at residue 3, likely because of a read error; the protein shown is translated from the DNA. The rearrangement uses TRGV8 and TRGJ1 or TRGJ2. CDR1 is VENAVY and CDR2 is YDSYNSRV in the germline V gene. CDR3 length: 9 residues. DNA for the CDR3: TGTGCCTCCTGGGATCGGAAACTCTTT. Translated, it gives CASWDRKLF.

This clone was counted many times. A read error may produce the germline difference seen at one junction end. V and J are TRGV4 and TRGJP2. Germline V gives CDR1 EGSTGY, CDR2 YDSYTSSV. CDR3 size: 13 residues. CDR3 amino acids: CATWTSSDWIRTF. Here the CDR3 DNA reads TGTGCCACCTGGACTAGTAGTGATTGGATCAGGACGTTT.

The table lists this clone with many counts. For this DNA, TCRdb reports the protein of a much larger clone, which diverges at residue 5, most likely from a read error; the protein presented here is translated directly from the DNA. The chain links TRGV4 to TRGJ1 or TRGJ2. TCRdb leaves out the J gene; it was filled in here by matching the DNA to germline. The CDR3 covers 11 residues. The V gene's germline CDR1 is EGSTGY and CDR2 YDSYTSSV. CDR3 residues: CATWGGPEKLF. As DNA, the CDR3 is TGTGCCACCTGGGGTGGGCCGGAGAAACTCTTT.

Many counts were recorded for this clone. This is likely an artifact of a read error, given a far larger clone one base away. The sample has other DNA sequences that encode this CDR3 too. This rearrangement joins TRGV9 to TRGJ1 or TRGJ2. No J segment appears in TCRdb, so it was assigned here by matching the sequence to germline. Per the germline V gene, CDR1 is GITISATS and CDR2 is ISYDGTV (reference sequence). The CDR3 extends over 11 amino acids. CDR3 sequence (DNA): TGCGCCTTGTGGGAGTTTCTTAAGAAACTCTTT. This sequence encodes CALWEFLKKLF.

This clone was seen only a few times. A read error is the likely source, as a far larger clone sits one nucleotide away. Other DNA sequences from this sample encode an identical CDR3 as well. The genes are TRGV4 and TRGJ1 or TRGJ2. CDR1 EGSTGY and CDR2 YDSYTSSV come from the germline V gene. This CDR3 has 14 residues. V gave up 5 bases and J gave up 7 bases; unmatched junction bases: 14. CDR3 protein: CATWAPVGGYKKLF. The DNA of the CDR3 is TGTGCCACCTGGGCCCCGGTTGGAGGCTATAAGAAACTCTTT.

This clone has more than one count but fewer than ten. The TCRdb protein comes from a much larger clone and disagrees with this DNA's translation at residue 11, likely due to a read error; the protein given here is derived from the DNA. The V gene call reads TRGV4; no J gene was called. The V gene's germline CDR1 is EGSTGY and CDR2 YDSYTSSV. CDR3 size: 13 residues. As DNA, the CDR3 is TGTGCCACCTGGGATGGGCAAGAGTATAAGGAACTCTTT. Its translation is CATWDGQEYKELF.

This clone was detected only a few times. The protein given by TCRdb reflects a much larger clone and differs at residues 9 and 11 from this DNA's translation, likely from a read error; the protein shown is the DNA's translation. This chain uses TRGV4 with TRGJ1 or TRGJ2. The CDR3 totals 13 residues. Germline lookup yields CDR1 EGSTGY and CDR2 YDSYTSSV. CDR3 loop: CATWDGPPHKELF. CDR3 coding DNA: TGTGCCACCTGGGATGGACCCCCTCATAAGGAACTCTTT.

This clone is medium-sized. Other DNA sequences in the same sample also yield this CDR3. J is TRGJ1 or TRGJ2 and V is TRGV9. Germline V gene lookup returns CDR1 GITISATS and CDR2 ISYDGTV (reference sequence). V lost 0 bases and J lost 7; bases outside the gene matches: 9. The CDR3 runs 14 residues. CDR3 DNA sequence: TGTGCCTTGTGGGAGGTGCGGGTGGAGTATAAGAAACTCTTT. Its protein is CALWEVRVEYKKLF.

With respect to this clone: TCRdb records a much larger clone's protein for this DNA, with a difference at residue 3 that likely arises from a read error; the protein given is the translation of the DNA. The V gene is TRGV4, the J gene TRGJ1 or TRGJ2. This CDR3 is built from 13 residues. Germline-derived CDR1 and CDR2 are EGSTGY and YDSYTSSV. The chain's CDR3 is CAPWDLGFYKKLF. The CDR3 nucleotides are TGTGCCCCCTGGGATTTAGGATTTTATAAGAAACTCTTT.

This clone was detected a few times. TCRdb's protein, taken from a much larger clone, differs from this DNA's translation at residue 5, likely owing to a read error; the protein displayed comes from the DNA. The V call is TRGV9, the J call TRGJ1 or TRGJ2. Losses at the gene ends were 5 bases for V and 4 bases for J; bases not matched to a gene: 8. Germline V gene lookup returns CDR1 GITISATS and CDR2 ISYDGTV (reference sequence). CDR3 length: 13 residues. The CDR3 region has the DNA TGTGCCTTGTGGGTGGACTCATATTATAAGAAACTCTTT. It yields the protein CALWVDSYYKKLF.

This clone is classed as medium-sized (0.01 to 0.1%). The CDR3 sequence: CATWDQYKKLF. In DNA form, the CDR3 reads TGTGCCACCTGGGATCAATATAAGAAACTCTTT. The J gene is TRGJ1 or TRGJ2, the V gene TRGV4. Germline CDR1 reads EGSTGY; CDR2 reads YDSYTSSV. V lost 3 bases, J lost 7 bases, and 3 bases stayed unmatched. This CDR3 spans 11 amino acids.

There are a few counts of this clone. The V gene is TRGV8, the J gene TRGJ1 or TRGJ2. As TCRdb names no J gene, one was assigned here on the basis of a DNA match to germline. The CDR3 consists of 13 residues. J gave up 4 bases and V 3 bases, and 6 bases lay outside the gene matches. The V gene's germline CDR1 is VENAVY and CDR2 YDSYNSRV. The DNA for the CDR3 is TGTGCCACCTGGGATTCTGGCTATTATAAGAAACTCTTT. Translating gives CATWDSGYYKKLF.

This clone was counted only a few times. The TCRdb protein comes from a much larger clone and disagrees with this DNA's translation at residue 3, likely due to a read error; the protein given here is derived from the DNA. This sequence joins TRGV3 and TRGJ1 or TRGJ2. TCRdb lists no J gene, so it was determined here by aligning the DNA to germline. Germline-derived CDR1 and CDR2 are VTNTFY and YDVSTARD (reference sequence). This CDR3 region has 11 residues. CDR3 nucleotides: TGTGCCGCCTGGGACAGACATAAGAAACTCTTT. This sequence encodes CAAWDRHKKLF.

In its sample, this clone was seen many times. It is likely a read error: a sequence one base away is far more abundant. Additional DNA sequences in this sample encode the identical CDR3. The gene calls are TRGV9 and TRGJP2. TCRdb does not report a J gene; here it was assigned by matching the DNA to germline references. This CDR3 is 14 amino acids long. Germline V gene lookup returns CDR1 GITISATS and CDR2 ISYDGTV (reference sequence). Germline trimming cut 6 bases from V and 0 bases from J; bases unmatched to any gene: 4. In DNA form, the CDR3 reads TGTGCCTTGTGGACCCATAGTAGTGATTGGATCAAGACGTTT. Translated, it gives CALWTHSSDWIKTF.

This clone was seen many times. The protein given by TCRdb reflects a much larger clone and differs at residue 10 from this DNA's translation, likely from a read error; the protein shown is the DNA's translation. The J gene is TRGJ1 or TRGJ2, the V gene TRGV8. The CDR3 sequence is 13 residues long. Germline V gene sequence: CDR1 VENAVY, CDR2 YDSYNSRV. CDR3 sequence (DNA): TGTGCCACCTGGCCCAAGAATTATTATGAGAAACTCTTT. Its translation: CATWPKNYYEKLF.

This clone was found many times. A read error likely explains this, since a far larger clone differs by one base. This CDR3 reads CALWEAHRELGKKIKVF. For the CDR3, the DNA is TGTGCCTTGTGGGAGGCGCACCGGGAGTTGGGCAAAAAAATCAAGGTATTT. This chain connects TRGV9 to TRGJP. V gave up 2 bases and J gave up 7 bases; unmatched junction bases: 8. Germline V lookup: CDR1 GITISATS, CDR2 ISYDGTV (reference sequence). CDR3 size: 17 residues.

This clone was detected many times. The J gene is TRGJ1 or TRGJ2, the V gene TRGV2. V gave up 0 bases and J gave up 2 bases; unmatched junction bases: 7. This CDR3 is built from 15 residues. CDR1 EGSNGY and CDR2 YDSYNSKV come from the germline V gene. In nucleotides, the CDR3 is TGTGCCACCTGGGACGGGAGGGCTGATTATTATAAGAAACTCTTT. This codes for CATWDGRADYYKKLF.

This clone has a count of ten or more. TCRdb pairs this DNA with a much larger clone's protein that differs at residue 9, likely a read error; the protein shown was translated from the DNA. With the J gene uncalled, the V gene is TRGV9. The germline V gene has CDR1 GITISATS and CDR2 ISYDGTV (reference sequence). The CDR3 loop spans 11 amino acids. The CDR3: CALWEGNKRLF. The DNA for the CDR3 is TGTGCCTTGTGGGAGGGGAATAAGAGACTCTTT.

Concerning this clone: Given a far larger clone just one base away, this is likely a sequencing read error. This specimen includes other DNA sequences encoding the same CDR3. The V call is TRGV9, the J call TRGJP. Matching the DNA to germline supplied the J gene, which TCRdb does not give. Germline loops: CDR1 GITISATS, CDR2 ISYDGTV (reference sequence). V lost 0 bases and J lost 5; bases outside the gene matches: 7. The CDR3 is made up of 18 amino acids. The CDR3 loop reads CALWEVRLEELGKKIKVF. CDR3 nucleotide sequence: TGTGCCTTGTGGGAGGTGCGCCTCGAAGAGTTGGGCAAAAAAATCAAGGTATTT.

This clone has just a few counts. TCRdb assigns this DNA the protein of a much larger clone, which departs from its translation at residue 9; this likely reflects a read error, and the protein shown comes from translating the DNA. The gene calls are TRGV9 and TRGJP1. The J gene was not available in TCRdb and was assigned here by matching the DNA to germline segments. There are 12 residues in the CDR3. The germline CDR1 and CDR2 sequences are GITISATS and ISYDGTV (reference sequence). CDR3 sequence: CALWEPSWSKIF. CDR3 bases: TGTGCCTTGTGGGAACCCAGTTGGTCCAAGATATTT.

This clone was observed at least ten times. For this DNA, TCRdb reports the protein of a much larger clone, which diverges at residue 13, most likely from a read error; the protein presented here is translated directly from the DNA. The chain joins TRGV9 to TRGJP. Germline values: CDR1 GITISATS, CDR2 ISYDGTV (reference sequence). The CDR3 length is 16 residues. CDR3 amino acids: CALWEDRELGKKVKVF. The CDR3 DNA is TGTGCCTTGTGGGAAGACCGTGAGTTGGGCAAAAAAGTCAAGGTATTT.

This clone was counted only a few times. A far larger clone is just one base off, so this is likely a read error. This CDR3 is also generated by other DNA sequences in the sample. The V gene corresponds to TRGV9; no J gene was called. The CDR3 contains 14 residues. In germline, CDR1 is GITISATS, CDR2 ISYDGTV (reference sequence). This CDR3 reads CALWEARDYYKKLF. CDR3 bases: TGTGCCTTGTGGGAGGCAAGAGATTATTATAAGAAGCTCTTT.

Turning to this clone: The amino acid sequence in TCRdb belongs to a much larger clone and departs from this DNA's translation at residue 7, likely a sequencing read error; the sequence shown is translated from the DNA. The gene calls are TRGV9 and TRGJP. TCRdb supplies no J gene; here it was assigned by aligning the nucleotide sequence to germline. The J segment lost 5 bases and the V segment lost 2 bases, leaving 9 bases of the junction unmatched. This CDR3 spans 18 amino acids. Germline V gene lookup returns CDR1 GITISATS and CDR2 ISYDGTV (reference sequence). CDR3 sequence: CALWEGRAEELGKKIKVF. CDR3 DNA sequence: TGTGCCTTGTGGGAGGGTCGAGCCGAAGAGTTGGGCAAAAAAATCAAGGTATTT.

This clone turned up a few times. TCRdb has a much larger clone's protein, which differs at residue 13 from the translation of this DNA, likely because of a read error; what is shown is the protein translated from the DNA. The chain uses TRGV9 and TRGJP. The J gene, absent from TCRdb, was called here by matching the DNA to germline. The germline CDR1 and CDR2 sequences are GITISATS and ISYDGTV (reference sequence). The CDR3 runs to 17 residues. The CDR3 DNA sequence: TGTGCCTTGTGGGAGGCCGCCTCAGAGTTGGGCAAAAGAATCAAGGTATTT. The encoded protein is CALWEAASELGKRIKVF.

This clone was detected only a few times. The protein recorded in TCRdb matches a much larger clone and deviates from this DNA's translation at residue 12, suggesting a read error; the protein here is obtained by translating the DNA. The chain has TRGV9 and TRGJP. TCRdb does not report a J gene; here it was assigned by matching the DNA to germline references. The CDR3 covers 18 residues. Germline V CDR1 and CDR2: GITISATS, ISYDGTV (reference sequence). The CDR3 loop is CALWEVQPQELDKKIKVF. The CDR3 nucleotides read TGTGCCTTGTGGGAGGTGCAGCCCCAAGAGTTGGACAAAAAAATCAAGGTATTT.

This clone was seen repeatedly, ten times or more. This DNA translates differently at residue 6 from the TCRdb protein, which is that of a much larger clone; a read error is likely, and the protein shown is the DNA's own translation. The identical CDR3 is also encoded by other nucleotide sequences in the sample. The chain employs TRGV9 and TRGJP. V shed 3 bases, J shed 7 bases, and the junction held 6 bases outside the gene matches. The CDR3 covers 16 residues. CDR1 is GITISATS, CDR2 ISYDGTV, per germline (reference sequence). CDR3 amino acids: CALWEIKELGKKIKVF. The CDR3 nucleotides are TGTGCCTTGTGGGAGATAAAGGAGTTGGGCAAAAAAATCAAGGTATTT.

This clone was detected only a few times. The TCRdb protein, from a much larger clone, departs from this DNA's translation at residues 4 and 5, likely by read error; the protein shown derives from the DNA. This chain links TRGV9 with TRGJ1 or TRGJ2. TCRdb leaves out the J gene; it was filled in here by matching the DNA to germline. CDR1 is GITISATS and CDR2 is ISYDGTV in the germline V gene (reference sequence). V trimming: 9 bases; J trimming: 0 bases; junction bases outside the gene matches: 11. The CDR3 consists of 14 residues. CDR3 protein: CALRVVGNYYKKLF. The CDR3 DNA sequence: TGTGCCTTGCGGGTGGTGGGGAATTATTATAAGAAACTCTTT.